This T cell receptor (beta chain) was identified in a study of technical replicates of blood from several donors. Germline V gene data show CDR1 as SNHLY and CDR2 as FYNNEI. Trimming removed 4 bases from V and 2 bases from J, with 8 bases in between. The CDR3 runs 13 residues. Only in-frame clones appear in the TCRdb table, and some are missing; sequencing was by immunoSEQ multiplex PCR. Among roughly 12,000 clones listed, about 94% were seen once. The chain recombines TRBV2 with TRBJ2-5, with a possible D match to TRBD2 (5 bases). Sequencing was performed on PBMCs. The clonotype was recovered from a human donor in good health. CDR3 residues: CASSVRAQETQYF. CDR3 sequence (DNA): TGTGCCAGCAGTGTGAGGGCGCAAGAGACCCAGTACTTC.